This TCR beta chain comes out of a study of blood T cell repertoires in COVID-19. Losses at the gene ends were 1 base for V and 3 bases for J; bases not matched to a gene: 5. The CDR3 has 17 residues. Per germline, CDR1 MGHRA and CDR2 YSYEKL. Authors' methods: Reference gene primers were amplified, and this amplification served to estimate nucleated cell counts. TCRdb keeps only in-frame clones here, not all; method: immunoSEQ multiplex PCR. V, J and clone size are those of that table, while D and trimming were read from the DNA. The data show 270,000 or so clones, roughly 85% seen once. The sequence derives from a woman aged 45-59 years who had recovered from COVID-19. Sequencing was done on a sample of peripheral blood. The chain has TRBV4-1 and TRBJ2-7; TRBD2 matches 14 bases. The CDR3 protein is CASSQAETSGGGYEQYF. CDR3 in DNA: TGCGCCAGCAGCCAAGCTGAGACTAGCGGGGGGGGCTACGAGCAGTACTTC.